This TCR beta chain was profiled in a study of CD8+ T cells in alopecia areata. Study-wide background: Tofacitinib therapy took 6 to 18 months; 6 months off drug came after.

The study, taken as a whole, reports: Scalp clonality and expanded CD8+ clones among the top 100 fell significantly with tofacitinib.

To note about this clone: Its antigen is currently unknown.

The CDR3 runs to 15 residues. Germline trimming cut 0 bases from V and 5 bases from J; bases unmatched to any gene: 3. The germline V gene has CDR1 SGDLS and CDR2 YYNGEE. It was cDNA, reverse transcribed from extracted RNA, that served as the sequencing template. Data came from immunoSEQ multiplex PCR; TCRdb stores just in-frame clones and leaves some out. The sample lists about 200,000 clones, approximately 56% occurring once. Treatment reported: oral pan-JAK inhibitor, 5-10 mg twice daily. In alopecia areata patients, both lesional scalp punch biopsies and peripheral blood were collected. This chain joins TRBV9 and TRBJ2-5; 11 positions match TRBD2. The receptor was isolated from a human donor with alopecia areata. Sequencing was performed on CD4+ T cells sorted from blood, taken at week 4, from a patient treated with tofacitinib. CDR3 nucleotide sequence: TGTGCCAGCAGCGTAGGACTAGCGGGGAGGGAGACCCAGTACTTC. The encoded protein is CASSVGLAGRETQYF.